This T cell receptor beta chain stems from a study of response to subunit inactivated influenza vaccine. One entry per CDR3 protein, called by TCRdb with MiXCR from the RT-PCR reads. The table includes 500,000 to 700,000 distinct CDR3 sequences, under 30% detected once. This CDR3 is 14 amino acids long. V gave up 6 bases and J gave up 5 bases; unmatched junction bases: 10. CDR1 and CDR2 from the germline V gene are MNHEY and SVGEGT. This same sample was also part of a study on T cells expressing NK-cell markers. This second study says: With UMIs, 5'RACE template switching was used to make TCR beta cDNA. It was from sorted CD3+CD56+NKG2C+, CD3+CD56+NKG2C- and CD3+CD56-NKG2C+ T cells that TCR beta repertoires came. Among eight sequenced donors, seven carried HCMV seropositivity while one was seronegative. With an anti-gamma-delta TCR antibody, sorting in several experiments was kept to alpha-beta TCR T cells.

Material: CD4+ T cells sorted from PBMCs, obtained roughly 13 days after vaccination. The sequence was collected from a man aged 50 to 60 who received an inactivated influenza vaccine. This chain connects TRBV6-2 or TRBV6-3 to TRBJ2-7, with TRBD2 identical over 7 bases. CDR3 in DNA: TGTGCCAGCAGCTACCCCGGGGGGTGGCACGAGCAGTACTTC. Its protein is CASSYPGGWHEQYF.